Below are 26 T cell receptor beta chains sequenced from a single sample in a study of blood T cell repertoires in COVID-19. Clones were read by immunoSEQ multiplex PCR, and TCRdb kept only the in-frame ones, dropping some. The table records 60,000 to 80,000 clones, about 90% of them present only once. The sample comprised peripheral blood. All receptors derive from a human donor in a cohort sampled during active COVID-19.

The chain couples TRBV6-2 or TRBV6-3 to TRBJ2-5; no clear D gene. Per the germline V gene, CDR1 is MNHEY and CDR2 is SVGEGT. V was cut by 0 bases and J by 2 bases, with 10 bases left in between. There are 15 residues in the CDR3. In nucleotides, the CDR3 is TGTGCCAGCAGTTACTCACGTTGGCAGCAAGAGACCCAGTACTTC. Protein product: CASSYSRWQQETQYF.

The rearrangement links TRBV6-1 to TRBJ1-4; the match to TRBD1 covers 7 bases. Germline V gene data show CDR1 as MNHNS and CDR2 as SASEGT. V lost 2 bases, J lost 5 bases, and 5 bases stayed unmatched. CDR3 length: 15 residues. The CDR3 sequence is CASSEPGQWNEKLFF. CDR3 bases: TGTGCCAGCAGTGAACCGGGACAGTGGAATGAAAAACTGTTTTTT.

The chain combines TRBV7-2 with TRBJ1-6; 7 nucleotides line up with TRBD1. Germline CDR1 and CDR2: SGHTA and FQGNSA. The J segment lost 7 bases and the V segment lost 6 bases, leaving 0 bases of the junction unmatched. CDR3 length: 12 residues. DNA of the CDR3: TGTGCCAGCAGGGGACAGAATTCACCCCTCCACTTT. Translating it yields CASRGQNSPLHF.

The chain couples TRBV13 to TRBJ2-2, with D possibly being TRBD2 (7 bases). Germline V gene data show CDR1 as PRHDT and CDR2 as FYEKMQ (reference sequence). The V end was cut by 11 bases, the J end by 4 bases, with 17 bases between. The CDR3 consists of 14 residues. In DNA form, the CDR3 reads TGTGCCTCCAGGGGCGGGGGAGTCACCGGGGAGCTGTTTTTT. Its protein product is CASRGGGVTGELFF.

CDR3 sequence: CATSDTGTGIFEQYF. Written as DNA, the CDR3 is TGTGCCACCAGTGACACCGGGACAGGGATATTCGAGCAGTACTTC. This rearrangement joins TRBV24-1 to TRBJ2-7; TRBD1 aligns across 9 bases. The CDR3 length is 15 residues. With V trimmed by 4 bases and J by 6 bases, 9 bases remained unmatched. CDR1 and CDR2 (germline): KGHDR, SFDVKD.

The V call is TRBV18, the J call TRBJ2-7, with 8 bases fitting TRBD1. This CDR3 has 14 residues. The germline V gene encodes CDR1 KGHSH and CDR2 LQKENI. V lost 6 bases and J lost 6; bases outside the gene matches: 10. The chain's CDR3 is CASSQGTGLVEQYF. Written as DNA, the CDR3 is TGTGCCAGCTCCCAAGGGACAGGTCTGGTCGAGCAGTACTTC. Variable domain in full (rest from reference TRBV18 and TRBJ2-7): NAGVMQNPRHLVRRRGQEARLRCSPMKGHSHVYWYRQLPEEGLKFMVYLQKENIIDESGMPKERFSAEFPKEGPSILRIQQVVRGDSAAYFCASSQGTGLVEQYFGPGTRLTVT.

The chain carries TRBV19 and TRBJ2-1, with TRBD2 as a possible D gene (5 bases). V lost 3 bases, J lost 3 bases, and 6 bases lay in between. CDR1 is LNHDA and CDR2 is SQIVND in the germline V gene (reference sequence). CDR3 size: 13 residues. DNA of the CDR3: TGTGCCAGTAGTATTGGACTCTACAATGAGCAGTTCTTC. Translated: CASSIGLYNEQFF.

The chain is built from TRBV30 and TRBJ2-5, with TRBD1 identical over 10 bases. Germline CDR1 GTSNPN, CDR2 SVGIG (reference sequence). The CDR3 is 12 residues long. Trimming at V came to 8 bases and at J to 6 bases, leaving 6 bases not matched to a gene. DNA for the CDR3: TGTGCCGGGGGGGACAGGGGCAAGACCCAGTACTTC. Amino acids: CAGGDRGKTQYF.

The rearrangement joins TRBV7-9 to TRBJ1-4; 7 nucleotides match TRBD1. From germline, CDR1 is SEHNR and CDR2 FQNEAQ (reference sequence). The CDR3 length is 16 residues. Trimming took 5 bases from V and 4 from J; bases not matched to a gene: 10. CDR3 amino acids: CASSMSTGAFNEKLFF. CDR3 in DNA: TGTGCCAGCAGCATGTCTACAGGGGCCTTTAATGAAAAACTGTTTTTT.

CDR3 nucleotides: TGCGCCAGCAGTGGCCCATCTTTAGCCCCCACATGGATGGTGAATGAGCAGTTCTTC. Translation: CASSGPSLAPTWMVNEQFF. This chain connects TRBV10-1 to TRBJ2-1; D uncertain. The CDR3 consists of 19 residues. The germline V gene has CDR1 WNHNN and CDR2 SYGVQD (reference sequence). Trimming removed 4 bases from V and 7 bases from J, with 29 bases in between.

This chain links TRBV9 with TRBJ2-1; D might be TRBD2 (6 bases). This CDR3 comprises 13 residues. Germline V lookup: CDR1 SGDLS, CDR2 YYNGEE. The germline V and J ends were trimmed by 4 bases and 9 bases, with 14 bases remaining between them. CDR3 protein: CASSPAGSGEQFF. The CDR3 region has the DNA TGTGCCAGCAGCCCGGCGGGGTCGGGTGAGCAGTTCTTC.

V usage is TRBV7-3 and J usage is TRBJ2-1, with 11 bases aligning to TRBD2. Germline V CDR1 and CDR2: SGHTA, FQGTGA. J was trimmed by 2 bases and V by 1 base; bases with no gene match: 4. This CDR3 is 17 amino acids long. Written as DNA, the CDR3 is TGTGCCAGCAGCTTAAACCCTAGCGGGGGGACCTACAATGAGCAGTTCTTC. This encodes CASSLNPSGGTYNEQFF. Full variable domain (remainder filled in from reference TRBV7-3 and TRBJ2-1): GAGVSQTPSNKVTEKGKYVELRCDPISGHTALYWYRQSLGQGPEFLIYFQGTGAADDSGLPNDRFFAVRPEGSVSTLKIQRTERGDSAVYLCASSLNPSGGTYNEQFFGPGTRLTVL.

This clone was counted between two and nine times. CDR3 protein: CASSQALGNQPQHF. In DNA form, the CDR3 reads TGTGCCAGCAGCCAAGCACTTGGTAATCAGCCCCAGCATTTT. This sequence joins TRBV3-1 (or the pseudogene TRBV3-2) and TRBJ1-5; no reliable D call. V was shortened by 1 base and J by 4 bases, with 8 bases between the two germline ends. The CDR3 spans 14 residues. Germline assignment: CDR1 LGHDT and CDR2 YNNKEL (reference sequence).

The chain couples TRBV28 to TRBJ2-7; 8 bases map to TRBD2. Per the germline V gene, CDR1 is MDHEN and CDR2 is SYDVKM. Germline trimming cut 8 bases from V and 2 bases from J; bases unmatched to any gene: 5. The CDR3 has 13 amino acids. The CDR3 DNA reads TGTGCCAGCTACTCGGGGGGGACCTACGAGCAGTACTTC. Translated: CASYSGGTYEQYF.

The CDR3 DNA is TGTGCCAGCAGTTCCCCGACTAGCGGAGCCTACGAGCAGTACTTC. It codes for CASSSPTSGAYEQYF. The chain recombines TRBV28 with TRBJ2-7; 9 nucleotides align to TRBD2. The CDR3 is made up of 15 amino acids. Losses at the gene ends were 4 bases for V and 2 bases for J; bases not matched to a gene: 6. Germline CDR1 MDHEN, CDR2 SYDVKM. The whole variable domain, remainder taken from reference TRBV28 and TRBJ2-7, is DVKVTQSSRYLVKRTGEKVFLECVQDMDHENMFWYRQDPGLGLRLIYFSYDVKMKEKGDIPEGYSVSREKKERFSLILESASTNQTSMYLCASSSPTSGAYEQYFGPGTRLTVT.

The rearrangement links TRBV9 to TRBJ2-7; tentative D call: TRBD2 (6 bases). This CDR3 is built from 15 residues. CDR1 and CDR2 from the germline V gene are SGDLS and YYNGEE. Between the trimmed V and J ends, which lost 0 bases and 5 bases, there was a span of 15 bases. The CDR3 protein is CASSVGRLEIHEQYF. The CDR3 bases are TGTGCCAGCAGCGTAGGTAGACTAGAGATCCACGAGCAGTACTTC.

The V gene is TRBV11-2, the J gene TRBJ2-3; D may be TRBD1 (6 bases). CDR3 length equals 17 residues. Germline CDR1 is SGHAT and CDR2 is FQNNGV. V lost 0 bases and J 0 bases, leaving 13 bases between the germline ends. This chain's CDR3 is CASSLEGGGPSTDTQYF. For the CDR3, the DNA is TGTGCCAGCAGCTTAGAAGGTGGGGGCCCTAGCACAGATACGCAGTATTTT.

The rearrangement joins TRBV3-1 (or the pseudogene TRBV3-2) to TRBJ2-2; perhaps TRBD2 as D (5 bases). Germline V gives CDR1 LGHDT, CDR2 YNNKEL (reference sequence). The CDR3 is made up of 14 amino acids. The V end was cut by 4 bases, the J end by 1 base, with 7 bases between. The CDR3 loop reads CASSLGLNTGELFF. The CDR3 DNA sequence: TGTGCCAGCAGCCTCGGACTGAACACCGGGGAGCTGTTTTTT.

The chain links TRBV28 to TRBJ2-7, with a tentative D call TRBD2 (5 bases). Between the trimmed V and J ends, which lost 3 bases and 6 bases, there was a span of 18 bases. The CDR3 is 15 amino acids. Germline V gives CDR1 MDHEN, CDR2 SYDVKM. This CDR3 is CASSFGGPGLSEQYF. The CDR3 region has the DNA TGTGCCAGCAGTTTCGGCGGACCGGGGTTGAGCGAGCAGTACTTC.

The chain combines TRBV5-5 with TRBJ2-3, with a possible D match to TRBD2 (6 bases). CDR3 size: 13 residues. Trimming took 9 bases from V and 1 from J, leaving 12 bases between them. From germline, CDR1 is SGHKS and CDR2 YYEKEE (reference sequence). The chain's CDR3 is CATGGWGTDTQYF. CDR3 nucleotides: TGTGCCACCGGGGGTTGGGGCACAGATACGCAGTATTTT.

The V and J genes are TRBV9 and TRBJ2-2; D might be TRBD1 (5 bases). V shed 3 bases and J shed 3 bases, with 9 bases lying between them. CDR1 and CDR2 from the germline V gene are SGDLS and YYNGEE. CDR3 length equals 14 residues. CDR3 region: CASSATGYTGELFF. DNA of the CDR3: TGTGCCAGCAGCGCTACAGGATACACCGGGGAGCTGTTTTTT.

This chain joins TRBV15 and TRBJ2-1, with a possible D match to TRBD2 (5 bases). In germline, CDR1 is LNHNV, CDR2 YYDKDF (reference sequence). This CDR3 contains 16 residues. With 2 bases removed from V and 0 bases from J, the gap between germline ends came to 11 bases. The CDR3 DNA is TGTGCCACCAGCAGAAGAGCGGCGAGCTCCTACAATGAGCAGTTCTTC. Protein: CATSRRAASSYNEQFF.

J is TRBJ2-6 and V is TRBV28; 7 bases match TRBD2. CDR3 length: 17 amino acids. Germline V gives CDR1 MDHEN, CDR2 SYDVKM. With V trimmed by 8 bases and J by 5 bases, 15 bases remained unmatched. CDR3 nucleotide sequence: TGTGCCAGCCGCGTTCAGGCGGGAGAAGACTGGGCCAACGTCCTGACTTTC. Its translation is CASRVQAGEDWANVLTF.

There are a few counts of this clone. The chain joins TRBV6-2 or TRBV6-3 to TRBJ2-2; TRBD2 matches at 15 bases. Germline CDR1 MNHEY, CDR2 SVGEGT. The trim removed 2 bases at V and 2 bases at J, leaving 6 bases unmatched. The CDR3 totals 19 residues. CDR3 DNA sequence: TGTGCCAGCAGTTACCGGGGACTAGCGGGAGGTGGAAACACCGGGGAGCTGTTTTTT. Its protein product is CASSYRGLAGGGNTGELFF.

This chain joins TRBV27 and TRBJ2-5; D is perhaps TRBD2 (6 bases). This CDR3 spans 16 amino acids. V was trimmed by 1 base and J by 3 bases, leaving 15 bases between them. In germline, CDR1 is MNHEY, CDR2 SMNVEV (reference sequence). The CDR3 DNA reads TGTGCCAGCAGTTTATTCAGCGGAGGGTTAAAAGAGACCCAGTACTTC. It translates to CASSLFSGGLKETQYF.

This clone was found once. The gene calls are TRBV19 and TRBJ2-1; D is ambiguous. CDR3 length: 14 residues. Per the germline V gene, CDR1 is LNHDA and CDR2 is SQIVND (reference sequence). V gave up 5 bases and J gave up 4 bases, with 12 bases separating them. The CDR3 DNA reads as TGTGCCAGTAGTGGGCGTCCTGGGTACAATGAGCAGTTCTTC. It specifies CASSGRPGYNEQFF.